These T cell receptor beta chains were read from a single sample in a study of T cells in Graves' hyperthyroidism and ophthalmopathy. Each CDR3 protein gets one entry after TCRdb re-called the multiplex PCR reads with MiXCR. The data contain around 530,000 distinct CDR3 sequences, 15% to 20% of them singletons. The sample taken for sequencing was blood. These receptors were taken from a woman under 30 with Graves' ophthalmopathy. The CDR3 runs from the conserved cysteine through the conserved F or W. The order of the fields is D gene, V gene, clone size, J gene, CDR3 protein, CDR3 DNA. The D gene is left open where the match is weak. Clone size is not always given. Where it is, it says once, few, many or a class for expanded clones.

d_call: NA
v_call: TRBV28
clone_size: few
j_call: TRBJ2-2
cdr3_aa: CASSETEAGELFF
cdr3_nt: TGTGCCAGCAGCGAAACTGAGGCCGGGGAGCTGTTTTTT

d_call: NA
v_call: TRBV6-1
clone_size: once
j_call: TRBJ1-5
cdr3_aa: CASSVGPPPMPQHF
cdr3_nt: TGTGCCAGCAGTGTAGGACCTCCCCCGATGCCCCAGCATTTT

d_call: NA
v_call: TRBV27
clone_size: many
j_call: TRBJ2-7
cdr3_aa: CASSWSGSPFYEQYF
cdr3_nt: TGTGCCAGCAGTTGGTCCGGGTCCCCCTTCTACGAGCAGTACTTC

d_call: TRBD2
v_call: TRBV18
clone_size: NA
j_call: TRBJ2-7
cdr3_aa: CASSPPSGGSSSYEQYF
cdr3_nt: TGTGCCAGCTCACCACCGTCCGGGGGGTCTAGCTCCTACGAGCAGTACTTC

d_call: NA
v_call: TRBV27
clone_size: many
j_call: TRBJ2-1
cdr3_aa: CASSFDGGNEQFF
cdr3_nt: TGTGCCAGCAGTTTTGATGGGGGGAATGAGCAGTTCTTC

d_call: TRBD1
v_call: TRBV20-1
clone_size: many
j_call: TRBJ2-7
cdr3_aa: CSARTPGQGVNEQYF
cdr3_nt: TGCAGTGCTAGAACTCCGGGACAGGGCGTCAACGAGCAGTACTTC

d_call: TRBD1
v_call: TRBV27
clone_size: many
j_call: TRBJ2-7
cdr3_aa: CASSYGQGTYYEQYF
cdr3_nt: TGTGCCAGCAGTTATGGACAGGGGACATACTACGAGCAGTACTTC

d_call: NA
v_call: TRBV4-1
clone_size: few
j_call: TRBJ1-4
cdr3_aa: CASSQDRGIVEKLFF
cdr3_nt: TGCGCCAGCAGCCAAGATCGGGGAATAGTTGAAAAACTGTTTTTT

d_call: TRBD1
v_call: TRBV27
clone_size: many
j_call: TRBJ1-5
cdr3_aa: CASRQGLHQPQHF
cdr3_nt: TGTGCCAGCCGACAGGGGCTACATCAGCCCCAGCATTTT

d_call: TRBD1
v_call: TRBV7-6
clone_size: few
j_call: TRBJ1-1
cdr3_aa: CASSHPTQGANEAFF
cdr3_nt: TGTGCCAGCAGCCACCCCACACAGGGGGCGAATGAAGCTTTCTTT

d_call: NA
v_call: TRBV15
clone_size: many
j_call: TRBJ1-5
cdr3_aa: CATSRDQGNRQPQHF
cdr3_nt: TGTGCCACCAGCAGAGATCAGGGGAATCGTCAGCCCCAGCATTTT

d_call: NA
v_call: TRBV24-1
clone_size: many
j_call: TRBJ2-7
cdr3_aa: CATSENGYEQYF
cdr3_nt: TGTGCCACCAGTGAGAATGGTTACGAGCAGTACTTC

d_call: TRBD2
v_call: TRBV7-8
clone_size: many
j_call: TRBJ2-7
cdr3_aa: CASSLSGSSYEQYF
cdr3_nt: TGTGCCAGCAGTTTAAGCGGGAGCTCCTACGAGCAGTACTTC

d_call: NA
v_call: TRBV7-3
clone_size: NA
j_call: TRBJ1-1
cdr3_aa: CAGSLGPNTEAFF
cdr3_nt: TGTGCCGGCAGCCTAGGACCGAACACTGAAGCTTTCTTT

d_call: NA
v_call: TRBV7-9
clone_size: many
j_call: TRBJ2-5
cdr3_aa: CASSLASVRGAQYF
cdr3_nt: TGTGCCAGCAGCTTAGCTAGCGTTCGTGGGGCCCAGTACTTC

d_call: NA
v_call: TRBV7-2
clone_size: NA
j_call: TRBJ2-2
cdr3_aa: CASSSDSSTGELFF
cdr3_nt: TGTGCCAGCAGCTCAGACAGCTCCACCGGGGAGCTGTTTTTT

d_call: TRBD2
v_call: TRBV27
clone_size: many
j_call: TRBJ2-3
cdr3_aa: CASSSGRRVNTQYF
cdr3_nt: TGTGCCAGCAGTAGCGGGAGGAGGGTAAATACGCAGTATTTT

d_call: NA
v_call: TRBV4-1
clone_size: NA
j_call: TRBJ2-1
cdr3_aa: CASSQLFGRNEQFF
cdr3_nt: TGCGCCAGCAGCCAATTATTCGGGCGGAATGAGCAGTTCTTC

d_call: TRBD2
v_call: TRBV6-2/TRBV6-3
clone_size: many
j_call: TRBJ2-1
cdr3_aa: CASSPTQREGYNEQFF
cdr3_nt: TGTGCCAGCAGTCCTACCCAGCGGGAGGGCTACAATGAGCAGTTCTTC

d_call: NA
v_call: TRBV5-1
clone_size: few
j_call: TRBJ1-1
cdr3_aa: CASSLEGWIEAFF
cdr3_nt: TGCGCCAGCAGCTTGGAAGGGTGGATTGAAGCTTTCTTT

d_call: NA
v_call: TRBV29-1
clone_size: many
j_call: TRBJ1-1
cdr3_aa: CSVEDRSWGTEAFF
cdr3_nt: TGCAGCGTTGAAGACAGGTCCTGGGGCACTGAAGCTTTCTTT

d_call: NA
v_call: TRBV30
clone_size: NA
j_call: TRBJ1-3
cdr3_aa: CAWSVGQVNTIYF
cdr3_nt: TGTGCCTGGAGTGTAGGGCAGGTAAACACCATATATTTT

d_call: NA
v_call: TRBV20-1
clone_size: NA
j_call: TRBJ2-5
cdr3_aa: CSARWQGDGAQYF
cdr3_nt: TGCAGTGCTAGATGGCAGGGAGATGGGGCCCAGTACTTC

d_call: TRBD2
v_call: TRBV6-4
clone_size: many
j_call: TRBJ2-1
cdr3_aa: CASSEGGTSGSSEQFF
cdr3_nt: TGTGCCAGCAGTGAGGGGGGGACTAGCGGGAGTTCTGAGCAGTTCTTC

d_call: NA
v_call: TRBV11-2
clone_size: many
j_call: TRBJ1-1
cdr3_aa: CASSYMVTEAFF
cdr3_nt: TGTGCCAGCAGTTACATGGTCACTGAAGCTTTCTTT

d_call: NA
v_call: TRBV3-1
clone_size: many
j_call: TRBJ2-1
cdr3_aa: CASSQEGGIEQFF
cdr3_nt: TGTGCCAGCAGCCAAGAAGGTGGAATTGAGCAGTTCTTC

d_call: TRBD2
v_call: TRBV20-1
clone_size: many
j_call: TRBJ2-1
cdr3_aa: CSAASGRYNEQFF
cdr3_nt: TGCAGTGCTGCTAGCGGGAGGTACAATGAGCAGTTCTTC